These 21 T cell receptor beta chains were all obtained from the same sample, sequenced in a study of early T cells in non-severe SARS-CoV-2 infection (TCRdb year 2021). To prepare the library, 5' RACE was applied. Instrument on record: NextSeq 500. The public sequencing data were trimmed at Q25 with fastp and processed into clonotypes with MiXCR by TCRdb, which kept only in-frame beta chains. Duplicate CDR3 protein sequences are folded into a single record with the most common DNA and genes. The sample profile shows about 98,000 distinct CDR3 sequences; around 14% of them were found once. The leading ten clones occupy 5.5% to 7% of the sample. Input material: whole blood. Source of these receptors: an adult who was a healthcare worker with PCR-confirmed SARS-CoV-2 infection or an uninfected control (not recorded which).

This chain joins TRBV11-3 and TRBJ2-1; 7 bases align to TRBD2. This CDR3 region has 15 residues. V shed 4 bases, J shed 5 bases, and the junction held 8 bases outside the gene matches. In germline, CDR1 is SGHNT, CDR2 YENEEA. The CDR3 reads CASSSSRTRNNEQFF. The CDR3 DNA follows: TGTGCCAGCAGCTCATCGCGGACTAGGAACAATGAGCAGTTCTTC.

This clonotype appeared many times. The V gene is TRBV2, the J gene TRBJ1-3; D unclear. V dropped 4 bases and J dropped 4 bases, with 14 bases sitting between them. The CDR3 runs 15 residues. Germline values: CDR1 SNHLY, CDR2 FYNNEI. The DNA of the CDR3 is TGTGCCAGCAGTGCTCCCCAAATCCACGGAAACACCATATATTTT. Protein product: CASSAPQIHGNTIYF.

The chain employs TRBV21-1 and TRBJ2-7; the table's D call, TRBD2, was not checked against the DNA. TRBV21-1 is recorded as a pseudogene. There are 15 residues in the CDR3. The CDR3 region is CASSSSSSGGYEQYF. The DNA for the CDR3 is TGTGCCAGCAGCTCGTCGTCTAGCGGGGGCTACGAGCAGTACTTC.

Here the CDR3 DNA reads TGCAGTGTGACCCAGAACTCCTACGAGCAGTACTTC. This translates into CSVTQNSYEQYF. The chain carries TRBV20-1 and TRBJ2-7; D unclear. Germline CDR1 DFQATT, CDR2 SNEGSKA (reference sequence). This CDR3 is built from 12 residues. V lost 7 bases and J lost 0, with 10 bases in between.

The rearrangement uses TRBV18 and TRBJ2-7; 7 positions agree with TRBD1. J gave up 2 bases and V 3 bases, and 4 bases lay outside the gene matches. In germline, CDR1 is KGHSH, CDR2 LQKENI. This CDR3 region has 14 residues. CDR3 nucleotides: TGTGCCAGCTCACCGACAGGGAAACCCTACGAGCAGTACTTC. It yields the protein CASSPTGKPYEQYF.

This sequence joins TRBV14 and TRBJ2-5, with D maybe TRBD1 (5 bases). The CDR3 runs to 15 residues. Germline CDR1 and CDR2: SGHDN and FVKESK. Trimming took 5 bases from V and 2 from J, leaving 15 bases between them. CDR3 nucleotide sequence: TGTGCCAGCAGCAGGACCCCGAAGGGGCAAGAGACCCAGTACTTC. Its translation is CASSRTPKGQETQYF. The variable domain in full, completed from reference TRBV14 and TRBJ2-5, reads EAGVTQFPSHSVIEKGQTVTLRCDPISGHDNLYWYRRVMGKEIKFLLHFVKESKQDESGMPNNRFLAERTGGTYSTLKVQPAELEDSGVYFCASSRTPKGQETQYFGPGTRLLVL.

This clonotype was seen a handful of times. J is TRBJ2-1 and V is TRBV6-4; weak D call: TRBD2 (5 bases). Germline V CDR1 and CDR2: MRHNA, SNTAGT. Trimming cost V 0 bases and J 8 bases, with 5 bases left between them. This CDR3 has 12 amino acids. The CDR3 coding sequence is TGTGCCAGCAGTGACTCGGAGGATGAGCAGTTCTTC. This sequence encodes CASSDSEDEQFF.

At least ten counts were recorded for this clonotype. This chain joins TRBV12-3 or TRBV12-4 and TRBJ1-1, with no clear D. V shed 3 bases and J shed 2 bases, with 13 bases lying between them. There are 15 residues in the CDR3. Here the CDR3 reads CASSFGRTVNTEAFF. CDR3 bases: TGTGCCAGCAGTTTTGGACGTACAGTTAACACTGAAGCTTTCTTT.

This clonotype was counted only a few times. CDR3: CATNQVLLSNEQFF. DNA for the CDR3: TGCGCCACCAACCAGGTTTTGCTCAGCAATGAGCAGTTCTTC. The rearrangement links TRBV5-1 to TRBJ2-1; no definite D call. From germline, CDR1 is SGHRS and CDR2 YFSETQ. The CDR3 contains 14 residues. The V gene lost 9 bases and the J gene lost 6 bases, with 19 bases spanning the gap.

The J gene is TRBJ2-3, the V gene TRBV20-1; 11 bases align to TRBD2. The CDR3 loop spans 15 amino acids. V dropped 4 bases and J dropped 3; count of bases not matched to a gene: 6. Looked up from germline, CDR1 is DFQATT and CDR2 is SNEGSKA (reference sequence). For the CDR3, the DNA is TGCAGTGCTAATCCCTTAGCGGGAGGGACAGATACGCAGTATTTT. As protein: CSANPLAGGTDTQYF.

This clonotype appeared many times. This chain connects TRBV6-2 or TRBV6-3 to TRBJ2-2; 7 bases are shared with TRBD2. The trim removed 5 bases at V and 2 bases at J, leaving 5 bases unmatched. CDR3 length: 15 residues. Germline V gives CDR1 MNHEY, CDR2 SVGEGT. CDR3 in DNA: TGTGCCAGCAGTGGGACTATCTTTAACACCGGGGAGCTGTTTTTT. This sequence encodes CASSGTIFNTGELFF.

This clonotype has only a few counts. The CDR3 DNA sequence: TGCGCCAGCAGTGAATGGCCTAGCGGGAATGAGCAGTTCTTC. Amino acid sequence: CASSEWPSGNEQFF. V and J are TRBV10-1 and TRBJ2-1; 8 nucleotides line up with TRBD2. V gave up 3 bases and J gave up 7 bases; unmatched junction bases: 5. Germline V gene lookup returns CDR1 WNHNN and CDR2 SYGVQD (reference sequence). This CDR3 has 14 residues.

CDR3: CASSLGGTGSFF. The CDR3 nucleotides read TGTGCCAGCAGCCTTGGAGGGACAGGGTCTTTCTTT. J is TRBJ1-1 and V is TRBV11-1; 9 bases match TRBD1. Trimming took 5 bases from V and 12 from J; bases not matched to a gene: 7. The CDR3 runs 12 residues. Germline V gene sequence: CDR1 SGHAT, CDR2 FQDESV (reference sequence).

Many counts were recorded for this clonotype. This chain joins TRBV11-2 and TRBJ2-3; no firm D call. This CDR3 contains 15 residues. With 2 bases removed from V and 6 bases from J, the gap between germline ends came to 15 bases. CDR1 SGHAT and CDR2 FQNNGV come from the germline V gene. The CDR3 loop reads CASSLRAWGPDTQYF. CDR3 sequence (DNA): TGTGCCAGCAGCTTACGGGCTTGGGGTCCGGATACGCAGTATTTT. The entire variable domain, with the rest obtained from reference TRBV11-2 and TRBJ2-3, is as follows: EAGVAQSPRYKIIEKRQSVAFWCNPISGHATLYWYQQILGQGPKLLIQFQNNGVVDDSQLPKDRFSAERLKGVDSTLKIQPAKLEDSAVYLCASSLRAWGPDTQYFGPGTRLTVL.

This clonotype was counted at least ten times. The rearrangement joins TRBV4-1 to TRBJ2-1; a possible D gene is TRBD2 (6 bases). Germline V gene data show CDR1 as MGHRA and CDR2 as YSYEKL. Trimming took off 4 bases at V and 1 base at J, with 17 bases between the two ends. The CDR3 contains 17 residues. Here the CDR3 DNA reads TGCGCCAGCAGCCTCCCAAGACTAGTCAGGTCCTACAATGAGCAGTTCTTC. The encoded protein is CASSLPRLVRSYNEQFF.

At least ten counts were recorded for this clonotype. The CDR3 sequence is CASSLDTWEDEQYF. The CDR3 DNA reads as TGTGCCAGCAGCTTAGATACGTGGGAAGACGAGCAGTACTTC. This sequence joins TRBV7-6 and TRBJ2-7; D is ambiguous. The ends were cut back, 1 base at V and 5 bases at J, with 12 bases in the middle. The CDR3 spans 14 residues. Germline CDR1 and CDR2: SGHVS and FNYEAQ. The full variable domain, completed using reference TRBV7-6 and TRBJ2-7, is GAGVSQSPRYKVTKRGQDVALRCDPISGHVSLYWYRQALGQGPEFLTYFNYEAQQDKSGLPNDRFSAERPEGSISTLTIQRTEQRDSAMYRCASSLDTWEDEQYFGPGTRLTVT.

This clonotype occurred a few times. The J gene is TRBJ2-1, the V gene TRBV14; TRBD1 matches at 7 bases. The CDR3 extends over 14 amino acids. The junction had 4 bases not matched to a gene; V was cut back by 6 bases and J by 2 bases. Germline V gives CDR1 SGHDN, CDR2 FVKESK. This CDR3 reads CASRPGTAYNEQFF. CDR3 DNA sequence: TGTGCCAGCAGACCCGGGACAGCCTACAATGAGCAGTTCTTC. The whole variable domain, filled in from reference TRBV14 and TRBJ2-1, reads EAGVTQFPSHSVIEKGQTVTLRCDPISGHDNLYWYRRVMGKEIKFLLHFVKESKQDESGMPNNRFLAERTGGTYSTLKVQPAELEDSGVYFCASRPGTAYNEQFFGPGTRLTVL.

This clonotype has ten or more counts. This chain links TRBV5-1 with TRBJ2-3; D call uncertain. The CDR3 totals 12 residues. Germline CDR1 reads SGHRS; CDR2 reads YFSETQ. The V end was cut by 0 bases, the J end by 6 bases, with 5 bases between. CDR3 sequence: CASSLAEDTQYF. CDR3 sequence (DNA): TGCGCCAGCAGCTTGGCGGAGGATACGCAGTATTTT.

This clonotype was picked up many times. DNA for the CDR3: TGTGCCAGCAGCTTAGTTCGGGGACAGCTTTACAATGAGCAGTTCTTC. Translated, it gives CASSLVRGQLYNEQFF. This sequence joins TRBV11-2 and TRBJ2-1; 7 nucleotides agree with TRBD1. CDR3 length: 16 amino acids. Germline CDR1 and CDR2: SGHAT and FQNNGV. With V trimmed by 1 base and J by 4 bases, 7 bases remained unmatched.

This clonotype was counted ten times or more. This chain connects TRBV28 to TRBJ2-1; 7 bases are shared with TRBD2. The CDR3 totals 18 residues. Trimming took 9 bases from V and 6 from J; bases not matched to a gene: 23. Germline V CDR1 and CDR2: MDHEN, SYDVKM. In nucleotides, the CDR3 is TGTGCCAGTATAAGGCGGCGTATGAGCGGGATTGGCGGCAATGAGCAGTTCTTC. Protein: CASIRRRMSGIGGNEQFF.

There are many counts of this clonotype. The chain carries TRBV5-1 and TRBJ1-1; 7 bases are shared with TRBD1. Germline CDR1 and CDR2: SGHRS and YFSETQ. The trim removed 7 bases at V and 6 bases at J, leaving 15 bases unmatched. This CDR3 contains 15 residues. CDR3: CASSPPRTGLAEAFF. As DNA, the CDR3 is TGCGCCAGCTCGCCTCCAAGGACAGGTCTGGCTGAAGCTTTCTTT.